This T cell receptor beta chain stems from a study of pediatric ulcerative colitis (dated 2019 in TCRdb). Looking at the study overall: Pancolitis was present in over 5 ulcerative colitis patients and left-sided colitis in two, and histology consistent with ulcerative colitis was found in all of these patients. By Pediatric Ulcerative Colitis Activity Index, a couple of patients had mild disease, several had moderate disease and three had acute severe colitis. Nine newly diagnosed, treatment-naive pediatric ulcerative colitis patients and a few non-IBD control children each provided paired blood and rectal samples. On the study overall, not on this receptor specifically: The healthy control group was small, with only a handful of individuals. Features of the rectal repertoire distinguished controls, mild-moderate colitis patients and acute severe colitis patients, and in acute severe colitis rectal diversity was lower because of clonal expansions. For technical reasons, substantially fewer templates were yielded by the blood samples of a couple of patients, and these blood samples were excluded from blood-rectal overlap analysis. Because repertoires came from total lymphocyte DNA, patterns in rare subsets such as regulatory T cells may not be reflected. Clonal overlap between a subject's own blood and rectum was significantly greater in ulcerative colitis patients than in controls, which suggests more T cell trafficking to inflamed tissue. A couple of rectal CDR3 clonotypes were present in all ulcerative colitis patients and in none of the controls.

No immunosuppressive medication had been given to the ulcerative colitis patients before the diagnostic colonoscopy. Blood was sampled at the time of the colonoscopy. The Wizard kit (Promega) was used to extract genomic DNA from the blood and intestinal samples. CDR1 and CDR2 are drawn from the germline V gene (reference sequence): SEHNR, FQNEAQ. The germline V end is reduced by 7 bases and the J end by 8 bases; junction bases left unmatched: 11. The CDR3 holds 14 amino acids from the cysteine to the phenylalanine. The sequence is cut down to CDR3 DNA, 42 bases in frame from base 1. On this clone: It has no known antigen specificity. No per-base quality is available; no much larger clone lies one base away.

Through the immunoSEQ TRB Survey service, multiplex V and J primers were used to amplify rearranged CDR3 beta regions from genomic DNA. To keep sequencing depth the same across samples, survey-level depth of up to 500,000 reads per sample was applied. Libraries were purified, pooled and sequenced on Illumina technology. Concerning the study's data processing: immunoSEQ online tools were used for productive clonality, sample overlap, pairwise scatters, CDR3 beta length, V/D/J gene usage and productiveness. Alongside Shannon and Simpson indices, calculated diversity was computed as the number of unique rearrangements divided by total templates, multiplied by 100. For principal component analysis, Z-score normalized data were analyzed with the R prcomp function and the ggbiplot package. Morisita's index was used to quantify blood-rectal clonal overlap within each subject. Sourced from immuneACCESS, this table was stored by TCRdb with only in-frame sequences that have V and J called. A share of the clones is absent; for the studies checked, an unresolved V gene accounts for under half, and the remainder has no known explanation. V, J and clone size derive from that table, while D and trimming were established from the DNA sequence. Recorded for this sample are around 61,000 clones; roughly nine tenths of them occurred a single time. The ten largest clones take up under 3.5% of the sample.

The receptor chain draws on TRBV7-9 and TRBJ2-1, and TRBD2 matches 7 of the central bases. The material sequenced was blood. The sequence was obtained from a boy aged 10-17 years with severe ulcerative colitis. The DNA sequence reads TGTGCCAGCACATTGGCGGGAGACCTCGATGAGCAGTTCTTC. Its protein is CASTLAGDLDEQFF.